Listed here are 28 T cell receptor beta chains from one sample, sequenced in a study of cytomegalovirus exposure and HLA in healthy donors. Primers included in the PCR were 60 Vbeta and 13 Jbeta primers. Sequenced by immunoSEQ multiplex PCR; TCRdb stores in-frame clones only, minus some. Of some 130,000 clones in the sample, 77% were seen once. Material: PBMCs. Every receptor here comes from a male donor in good health and CMV-seropositive.

This chain links TRBV19 with TRBJ1-2; a possible D gene is TRBD1 (6 bases). The CDR3 is made up of 13 amino acids. V lost 7 bases, J lost 2 bases, and 11 bases lay in between. Germline CDR1 LNHDA, CDR2 SQIVND (reference sequence). CDR3: CASTPGTNYGYTF. The CDR3 region has the DNA TGTGCCAGTACCCCCGGGACAAACTATGGCTACACCTTC.

The chain couples TRBV28 to TRBJ1-1; no clear D gene. The V gene's germline CDR1 is MDHEN and CDR2 SYDVKM. The CDR3 is 12 amino acids. The ends were cut back, 6 bases at V and 5 bases at J, with 10 bases in the middle. The CDR3 reads CASSPGETEAFF. CDR3 bases: TGTGCCAGCAGCCCCGGGGAAACTGAAGCTTTCTTT.

This sequence joins TRBV28 and TRBJ1-6, with 7 bases fitting TRBD1. The CDR3 covers 14 residues. From germline, CDR1 is MDHEN and CDR2 SYDVKM. The V and J ends lost 2 bases and 7 bases, in that order; junction bases with no gene match: 2. The CDR3 loop reads CASSLTGANSPLHF. CDR3 nucleotides: TGTGCCAGCAGTTTAACAGGGGCAAATTCACCCCTCCACTTT.

This clone was seen only a few times. The rearrangement joins TRBV4-1 to TRBJ1-2, with D uncertain. Deletions cut 1 base from V and 3 bases from J, with 6 bases between. CDR3 size: 13 residues. Per germline, CDR1 MGHRA and CDR2 YSYEKL. CDR3 protein: CASSQVGDYGYTF. The CDR3 nucleotides read TGCGCCAGCAGCCAAGTTGGAGACTATGGCTACACCTTC.

V is TRBV29-1 and J is TRBJ2-5, with 7 bases fitting TRBD1. V shed 4 bases and J 4 bases; nucleotides not matched to a gene: 6. The CDR3 has 13 residues. Germline V gene sequence: CDR1 SQVTM, CDR2 ANQGSEA. The CDR3 loop reads CSVGGTDLETQYF. The CDR3 DNA reads TGCAGCGTTGGTGGGACAGACTTAGAGACCCAGTACTTC. The complete variable domain, with remaining parts taken from reference TRBV29-1 and TRBJ2-5, reads SAVISQKPSRDICQRGTSLTIQCQVDSQVTMMFWYRQQPGQSLTLIATANQGSEATYESGFVIDKFPISRPNLTFSTLTVSNMSPEDSSIYLCSVGGTDLETQYFGPGTRLLVL.

This clone was found a few times. The chain carries TRBV6-5 and TRBJ2-1; TRBD2 is a possible D gene (7 bases). Germline V gene sequence: CDR1 MNHEY, CDR2 SVGAGI. The CDR3 runs to 15 residues. V lost 2 bases to trimming and J lost 5 bases, with 13 bases between them. CDR3 DNA sequence: TGTGCCAGCAGTTACAGGGGGAGGGTAAACAATGAGCAGTTCTTC. This encodes CASSYRGRVNNEQFF.

This clone has only one observation. This chain connects TRBV7-3 to TRBJ1-1; 9 nucleotides align to TRBD1. The germline V gene has CDR1 SGHTA and CDR2 FQGTGA. CDR3 length: 14 amino acids. The junction had 6 bases not matched to a gene; V was cut back by 5 bases and J by 5 bases. CDR3 nucleotide sequence: TGTGCCAGCAGCGCCGGGACAGGGAGAACTGAAGCTTTCTTT. Translated, it gives CASSAGTGRTEAFF.

This chain uses TRBV10-3 with TRBJ1-4; 9 nucleotides match TRBD1. The length of the CDR3 is 15 residues. V lost 0 bases to trimming and J lost 7 bases; unmatched junction nucleotides: 3. Per germline, CDR1 ENHRY and CDR2 SYGVKD. CDR3 sequence reads: CAISESGQGGEKLFF. The CDR3 nucleotides read TGTGCCATCAGTGAGTCGGGACAGGGTGGTGAAAAACTGTTTTTT.

This clone occurred a few times. This rearrangement joins TRBV2 to TRBJ1-6; tentative D call: TRBD1 (6 bases). The CDR3 has 13 residues. Trimming took 7 bases from V and 5 from J, leaving 9 bases between them. Germline CDR1 SNHLY, CDR2 FYNNEI. CDR3 loop: CASNYRDNSPLHF. The CDR3 DNA reads TGTGCCAGCAATTACAGGGATAATTCACCCCTCCACTTT.

The chain joins TRBV7-8 to TRBJ2-5; D possibly corresponds to TRBD1 (5 bases). TRBJ2-7 explains the end of the DNA better; the J call may be wrong. CDR3 length: 14 amino acids. In germline, CDR1 is SGHVS, CDR2 FQNEAQ. The CDR3 spells CASSLAQTAYEQYF. The CDR3 DNA is TGTGCCAGCAGCTTAGCCCAGACAGCCTACGAGCAGTACTTC.

The V gene is TRBV29-1, the J gene TRBJ1-1; 8 nucleotides line up with TRBD1. V gave up 6 bases and J gave up 5 bases; unmatched junction bases: 5. The germline V gene has CDR1 SQVTM and CDR2 ANQGSEA. The CDR3 covers 12 residues. The CDR3 loop reads CSVPGGRTEAFF. CDR3 DNA sequence: TGCAGCGTACCAGGGGGCCGTACTGAAGCTTTCTTT. Drawing the rest from reference TRBV29-1 and TRBJ1-1, the complete variable domain is SAVISQKPSRDICQRGTSLTIQCQVDSQVTMMFWYRQQPGQSLTLIATANQGSEATYESGFVIDKFPISRPNLTFSTLTVSNMSPEDSSIYLCSVPGGRTEAFFGQGTRLTVV.

In its sample, this clone was seen a few times. The J gene is TRBJ2-4, the V gene TRBV6-4; D perhaps matches TRBD1 (7 bases). Per the germline V gene, CDR1 is MRHNA and CDR2 is SNTAGT. CDR3 length equals 14 residues. V was clipped by 2 bases and J by 8 bases, with 13 bases between them. The CDR3 DNA is TGTGCCAGCAGTGACCGTCAGGGGGAGGACATTCAGTACTTC. This translates into CASSDRQGEDIQYF.

This chain connects TRBV5-1 to TRBJ1-2; D is perhaps TRBD1 (5 bases). This CDR3 has 16 residues. Germline CDR1 and CDR2: SGHRS and YFSETQ. The V end was cut by 1 base, the J end by 6 bases, with 19 bases between. CDR3 in amino acids: CASSLPSQVASDGYTF. The CDR3 DNA follows: TGCGCCAGCAGCTTGCCTTCACAGGTGGCGAGTGATGGCTACACCTTC.

The chain links TRBV20-1 to TRBJ2-5; D unresolved. This CDR3 has 11 amino acids. Germline V CDR1 and CDR2: DFQATT, SNEGSKA (reference sequence). V was cut by 2 bases and J by 5 bases, with 6 bases left in between. The CDR3 region is CSARKAETQYF. CDR3 DNA: TGCAGTGCTAGAAAAGCGGAGACCCAGTACTTC.

This clone showed up just a few times. V usage is TRBV7-9 and J usage is TRBJ2-5, with D tentatively TRBD2 (6 bases). V lost 5 bases and J 0 bases, leaving 13 bases between the germline ends. CDR3 length equals 15 residues. Per the germline V gene, CDR1 is SEHNR and CDR2 is FQNEAQ (reference sequence). CDR3 sequence (DNA): TGTGCCAGCAGCCACGGACTACCCGACCAAGAGACCCAGTACTTC. This translates into CASSHGLPDQETQYF. Complete variable domain (other parts from reference TRBV7-9 and TRBJ2-5): DTGVSQNPRHKITKRGQNVTFRCDPISEHNRLYWYRQTLGQGPEFLTYFQNEAQLEKSRLLSDRFSAERPKGSFSTLEIQRTEQGDSAMYLCASSHGLPDQETQYFGPGTRLLVL.

The V call is TRBV6-1, the J call TRBJ2-3, with 9 nucleotides matching TRBD2. The CDR3 consists of 17 residues. CDR1 is MNHNS and CDR2 is SASEGT in the germline V gene. The V and J ends lost 2 bases and 3 bases, in that order; junction bases with no gene match: 9. In nucleotides, the CDR3 is TGTGCCAGCAGTGAAAGGGGTGGAGCGGGAGGTACAGATACGCAGTATTTT. Its protein product is CASSERGGAGGTDTQYF.

Turning to this clone: This sample includes further DNA sequences coding for the same CDR3. The chain combines TRBV18 with TRBJ2-7, with D perhaps matching TRBD2 (5 bases). Trimming stripped 3 bases from V and 0 bases from J, with 18 bases between. Germline-derived CDR1 and CDR2 are KGHSH and LQKENI. The CDR3 has 17 residues. CDR3 in amino acids: CASSPKPPSRSSYEQYF. In DNA form, the CDR3 reads TGTGCCAGCTCACCGAAACCCCCTAGCAGGAGCTCCTACGAGCAGTACTTC.

The count of this clone is one. The rearrangement uses TRBV28 and TRBJ1-2; D might be TRBD1 (5 bases). The V end lost 7 bases, the J end lost 8 bases, and 14 bases lay between the germline ends. The CDR3 is 12 amino acids. Germline loops: CDR1 MDHEN, CDR2 SYDVKM. As DNA, the CDR3 is TGTGCCAGCACCTCGGCAGGGCTCGGCTACACCTTC. Translating it yields CASTSAGLGYTF.

V usage is TRBV18 and J usage is TRBJ2-2, with TRBD1 as a possible D gene (5 bases). Germline V gene data show CDR1 as KGHSH and CDR2 as LQKENI. V lost 0 bases to trimming and J lost 7 bases, with 15 bases between them. The CDR3 extends over 16 amino acids. The CDR3 reads CASSPPSQGGSGELFF. CDR3 in DNA: TGTGCCAGCTCACCACCGTCGCAGGGCGGTAGCGGGGAGCTGTTTTTT.

This clone showed up just once. V gene TRBV28 combines with J gene TRBJ1-2, with 8 bases that match TRBD1. This CDR3 contains 12 residues. Germline V lookup: CDR1 MDHEN, CDR2 SYDVKM. J gave up 8 bases and V 10 bases, and 9 bases lay outside the gene matches. CDR3 DNA: TGTGCCACCAGGGGGCTCCGGATGGGCTACACCTTC. Its translation: CATRGLRMGYTF.

The rearrangement links TRBV5-4 to TRBJ1-2; TRBD1 matches 9 bases. Unmatched junction bases numbered 9, after V lost 4 bases and J lost 11 bases. The CDR3 length is 13 residues. Germline CDR1 SGHNT, CDR2 YYREEE (reference sequence). CDR3 sequence (DNA): TGTGCCAGCAGCCAGGACAGGGGTTTAGGGTACACCTTC. Protein product: CASSQDRGLGYTF.

The chain's CDR3 is CASTKDRARNQPQHF. The CDR3 nucleotides are TGTGCCAGCACCAAGGACAGGGCTCGCAATCAGCCCCAGCATTTT. This chain uses TRBV5-8 with TRBJ1-5; TRBD1 aligns across 8 bases. Germline loops: CDR1 SGHTS, CDR2 YDEGEE. J was trimmed by 2 bases and V by 6 bases; bases with no gene match: 7. The CDR3 is made up of 15 amino acids. The variable domain in full, with the rest retrieved from reference TRBV5-8 and TRBJ1-5, is EAGVTQSPTHLIKTRGQQATLRCSPISGHTSVYWYQQALGLGLQFLLWYDEGEERNRGNFPPRFSGRQFPNYSSELNVNALELEDSALYLCASTKDRARNQPQHFGDGTRLSIL.

The V and J genes are TRBV5-4 and TRBJ2-2, with unresolved D. The CDR3 is 12 residues long. V lost 5 bases, J lost 6 bases, and 8 bases lay in between. Germline CDR1 and CDR2: SGHNT and YYREEE (reference sequence). The chain's CDR3 is CASSGLAGELFF. The CDR3 nucleotides are TGTGCCAGCAGTGGCTTGGCCGGGGAGCTGTTTTTT.

The V call is TRBV9, the J call TRBJ1-3, with 7 bases identical to TRBD1. Trimming took 3 bases from V and 0 from J; bases not matched to a gene: 6. Germline V gene lookup returns CDR1 SGDLS and CDR2 YYNGEE. The CDR3 runs 16 residues. The CDR3 here is CASSAGTVISGNTIYF. DNA of the CDR3: TGTGCCAGCAGCGCCGGGACAGTCATCTCTGGAAACACCATATATTTT.

The chain combines TRBV18 with TRBJ2-2, with D unresolved. The CDR3 is 14 residues long. V lost 1 base to trimming and J lost 6 bases, with 9 bases between them. Germline V gene sequence: CDR1 KGHSH, CDR2 LQKENI. The CDR3 reads CASSPRGEAGELFF. In DNA form, the CDR3 reads TGTGCCAGCTCACCACGCGGAGAGGCCGGGGAGCTGTTTTTT.

The V call is TRBV9, the J call TRBJ1-1; 8 nucleotides match TRBD1. The CDR3 extends over 13 amino acids. CDR1 is SGDLS, CDR2 YYNGEE, per germline. Germline trimming cut 5 bases from V and 3 bases from J; bases unmatched to any gene: 3. CDR3 protein: CASSATGDTEAFF. The CDR3 nucleotides read TGTGCCAGCAGTGCGACAGGGGACACTGAAGCTTTCTTT.

This clone was observed a few times. The V call is TRBV7-9, the J call TRBJ1-1; weak D call: TRBD1 (5 bases). The germline V and J ends were trimmed by 8 bases and 1 base, with 11 bases remaining between them. CDR3 length equals 13 residues. The germline gives CDR1 SEHNR, CDR2 FQNEAQ (reference sequence). The CDR3 region is CASGTTGNTEAFF. The DNA for the CDR3 is TGTGCCAGCGGAACCACAGGGAACACTGAAGCTTTCTTT.

The genes are TRBV5-1 and TRBJ1-4; TRBD1 agrees at 9 bases. The germline CDR1 and CDR2 sequences are SGHRS and YFSETQ. The CDR3 is 15 amino acids. V lost 4 bases to trimming and J lost 8 bases; unmatched junction nucleotides: 9. Here the CDR3 DNA reads TGCGCCAGCAGCCCACCGGGACAGGGTGGGGAAAAACTGTTTTTT. It yields the protein CASSPPGQGGEKLFF.